This T cell receptor (beta chain) was identified in a study of cytomegalovirus exposure and HLA in healthy donors. Study context: An early data release held 79 million or so unique TCRs from HLA-typed donors.

Study-wide findings and caveats: Rates of TCR association differed by HLA locus in a later analysis, with DRB1 highest and HLA-C lowest. TCR beta V- and J-gene trimming was later associated with a missense DCLRE1C variant.

Concerning this clone itself: The antigen is not known.

Amplification used 60 Vbeta primers and 13 Jbeta primers. Method: immunoSEQ multiplex PCR; TCRdb's copy keeps in-frame clones and lacks some. Of fewer than 250,000 clones in the sample, about 83% were seen once. Germline V gene sequence: CDR1 SGDLS, CDR2 YYNGEE. V was trimmed by 0 bases and J by 2 bases, leaving 16 bases between them. There are 17 residues in the CDR3. The rearrangement uses TRBV9 and TRBJ2-3; D possibly corresponds to TRBD1 (6 bases). The material sequenced was PBMCs. The clonotype was recovered from a human donor in good health. DNA for the CDR3: TGTGCCAGCAGCGTAGAGGGGTGGGGGCAGACCACAGATACGCAGTATTTT. Protein: CASSVEGWGQTTDTQYF.